The entry below describes one T cell receptor (beta chain). This clonotype was counted at least ten times. Its antigen specificity is not known. Per-base qualities were not stored, and no clone one base away is much larger. The source of the sample is a study of tumor-infiltrating lymphocytes in primary liver carcinoma (dated by TCRdb to about 2017). As for the study more broadly: Hepatocellular carcinoma (four) or combined HCC and intrahepatic cholangiocarcinoma (one) was present in the five patients, who were three men and two women aged 30 to 69 years. The five patients had tumors staged T1-T3 N0M0, with maximum diameters ranging from roughly 4 to 10 cm. Each sample produced about 3.65 to 7.5 million productive TCRbeta reads, and read depth showed no significant difference between tissue types. For each liver tumor, the study sampled five regions along with adjacent normal tissue and blood, and applied TCRbeta repertoire sequencing, expression microarrays and whole-exome sequencing. A total of 35 specimens from 5 patients, comprising 25 or so tumor regions, 5 adjacent noncancerous liver tissues and 5 peripheral blood samples, were covered by TCRbeta repertoire sequencing. To link TCRbeta repertoire diversity to the local molecular phenotype, the 20 to 25 tumor region samples were profiled with Agilent mRNA microarrays. High reproducibility was observed for the technical replicate repertoires, with mean shared-clone rates approximately 0.9 and correlation coefficients above 0.95.

Without any cell sorting, total RNA and DNA were co-extracted from roughly 18-30 mg of bulk tissue using the AllPrep DNA/RNA mini kit. Surgical resection was performed in China between November 2015 and March 2016 on about five patients with histopathologically diagnosed primary liver carcinoma. Patients had chronic HBV infection and were treatment-naive at sampling. Five spatially separated regions were sampled per tumor: superior, inferior, left-lateral and right-lateral poles, plus the tumor centre. Histology showed that every tumor sample contained more than 80% viable tumor cells. Fresh tumor and adjacent tissue pieces were bisected; one half was stored in RNAlater at -80°C, the other sent for histology. The CDR3 starts with the cysteine, ends with the phenylalanine, and has 13 residues. The read is trimmed to its CDR3 DNA, 39 bases read in frame from base 1. The trim is 0 bases for V and 3 bases for J, with a gap of 6 bases between the germline ends. Looking up the germline V gene (reference sequence) yields CDR1 MNHNY and CDR2 SVGAGI.

Results the study describes overall, beyond this receptor: Bulk unsorted samples precluded comparing CD4+ and CD8+ T cell repertoires. Repertoire overlap was found to be higher between tumor regions (mean roughly 35%) than between tumor-adjacent (roughly 17%) or tumor-blood (around 15%) pairs, consistent with antigen-driven expansion. Compared with blood, tumors had a significantly larger share of the repertoire taken up by the top 250 clones (p = 0.039). Only the TCR beta chain was sequenced, so true repertoire diversity is likely underestimated because unpaired alpha chains were not captured. Just about 7-25% of top clones turned up in all five regions of a tumor, which suggests spatial heterogeneity among tumor-infiltrating T cells. Only five patients were included in the study, and the authors note that the findings should be validated in a larger study.

TCRbeta-specific cDNA was reverse-transcribed from approximately 500 ng total RNA using a constant-region primer and ProtoScript II reverse transcriptase. The TCRbeta libraries were prepared through three rounds of nested multiplex PCR following a slightly modified ARM-PCR procedure. The first two PCR rounds used multiplex TRBV1-TRBV30 forward primers with a Cbeta reverse primer, each for about 10 cycles. Sample barcodes and Illumina adapters were added in a final 25-cycle PCR using Deep VentR polymerase. Before sequencing, amplicons between 200 and 500 bp were purified from gel using a QIAquick gel extraction kit. TCRbeta amplicons were sequenced on an Illumina HiSeq 2500 with 250-bp paired-end reads. On the study's bioinformatics: To recover full CDR3 sequences, reads were quality-trimmed using Trimmomatic v0.33 and paired reads were then merged using FLASH v1.2.11. V, D and J germline segments were assigned to the rearranged TCRbeta sequences using MiGEC v1.2.1b. Clonotype statistics and Shannon-Wiener diversity indices were computed with VDJtools v1.0.0. To reduce sampling bias, subsequent analyses other than the diversity analysis used only the 250 most abundant clonotypes in each sample. The public reads were run again by TCRdb, first through fastp at Q25 and then through MiXCR, and only productive beta chains were kept. For every CDR3 protein sequence, its rows merge into one entry that carries the most common genes and DNA. These V and J calls originate from TCRdb's pipeline instead of the authors' own analysis. This sample has about 99,000 distinct CDR3 sequences in its table, and roughly 69% of those were observed once. Of the sample, roughly 10% falls within the top ten clones.

The source is a woman aged 55-69 years with primary liver carcinoma and hepatitis B virus infection. The sample consisted of liver tumor tissue from sampling region 5. Explained via the paper, the cell subset or site label denotes: tumor region T5, tumor centre. The V and J genes are TRBV6-6 and TRBJ2-7; a confident D gene designation cannot be given. The CDR3 corresponds to CASSYSKGYEQYF. The DNA sequence is TGTGCCAGCAGTTACTCGAAGGGCTACGAGCAGTACTTC.